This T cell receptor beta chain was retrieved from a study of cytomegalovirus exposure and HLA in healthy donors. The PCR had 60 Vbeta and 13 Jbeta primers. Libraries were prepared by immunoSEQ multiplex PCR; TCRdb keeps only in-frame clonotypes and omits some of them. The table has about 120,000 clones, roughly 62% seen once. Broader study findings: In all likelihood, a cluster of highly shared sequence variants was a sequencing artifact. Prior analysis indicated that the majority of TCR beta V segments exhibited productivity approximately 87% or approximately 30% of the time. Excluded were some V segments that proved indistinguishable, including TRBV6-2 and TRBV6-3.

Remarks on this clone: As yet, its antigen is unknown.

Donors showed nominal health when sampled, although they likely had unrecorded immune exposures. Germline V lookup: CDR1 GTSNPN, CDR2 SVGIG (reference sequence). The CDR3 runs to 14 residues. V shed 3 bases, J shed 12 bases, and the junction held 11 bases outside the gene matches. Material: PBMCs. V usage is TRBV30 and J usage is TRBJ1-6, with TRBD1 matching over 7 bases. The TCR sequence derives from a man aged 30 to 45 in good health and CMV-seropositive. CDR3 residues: CAWSHRGLGIPLHF. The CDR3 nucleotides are TGTGCCTGGAGCCACAGGGGTCTAGGAATACCCCTCCACTTT.